This T cell receptor beta chain was sequenced for a study of T cells in Graves' hyperthyroidism and ophthalmopathy. PBMCs were sourced from about 10 ml fresh peripheral blood. General observations from the study: Ophthalmopathy was separated from stable hyperthyroidism by a 13 V-J model.

TCR beta CDR3 region amplification was performed from RNA transcripts. Primed by the HTBI set, a first-round RT-PCR was run on the TCR CDR3. A single record per CDR3 protein comes from TCRdb applying MiXCR to the multiplex PCR reads. The sample lists 300,000 to 450,000 distinct CDR3 sequences, about 16% seen once, with approximately 32% in the top ten. CDR3 length: 16 amino acids. V gave up 0 bases and J gave up 5 bases; unmatched junction bases: 5. The germline gives CDR1 LGHDT, CDR2 YNNKEL (reference sequence). Many counts were recorded for this clonotype. What it binds is unknown. Sequencing was carried out using blood. The chain couples TRBV3-1 to TRBJ2-7; 12 positions agree with TRBD2. The receptor comes from a woman in her twenties or thirties with Graves' hyperthyroidism. The CDR3 sequence: CASSQDRLAGGHEQYF. The CDR3 DNA follows: TGTGCCAGCAGCCAAGATCGTCTAGCGGGAGGGCACGAGCAGTACTTC.